Reported below is one T cell receptor beta chain. The antigen remains unidentified. Given a much more abundant clone one base away, this may be a read error. The sample is drawn from a study of post-analysis software for immune sequencing data. About the research overall: The disease courses covered relapsing-remitting, secondary progressive and progressive-relapsing multiple sclerosis.

CDR3 size: 12 residues. Germline CDR1 reads MGHDK; CDR2 reads SYGVNS. TCR beta cDNA libraries included unique molecular identifiers. Researchers reported about 500,000 cDNA molecules coming from about 0.98 to 11 million T cells. TCRdb ran MiXCR on the PCR reads and lists one entry per CDR3 protein. This repertoire shows about 190,000 distinct CDR3 sequences, over 25% found once; its top ten account for roughly 3.5%. Points from the study as a whole: Samples sharing a preparation batch grouped tightly together when assessed by F measure. People with multiple sclerosis had a significantly lower normalized Chao1 diversity than controls did. Relative to controls, patients had a few TRBV segments at higher frequency, with TRBV5-6, TRBV5-1 and TRBV20-1 among these.

The clonotype originates from a girl under 18 with multiple sclerosis. Material for sequencing was blood. The gene calls are TRBV25-1 and TRBJ2-7; D uncertain. CDR3 sequence (DNA): TGTGCCAGATCTGGTCCTTCCTACGGGCAGTACTTC. Protein sequence: CARSGPSYGQYF.